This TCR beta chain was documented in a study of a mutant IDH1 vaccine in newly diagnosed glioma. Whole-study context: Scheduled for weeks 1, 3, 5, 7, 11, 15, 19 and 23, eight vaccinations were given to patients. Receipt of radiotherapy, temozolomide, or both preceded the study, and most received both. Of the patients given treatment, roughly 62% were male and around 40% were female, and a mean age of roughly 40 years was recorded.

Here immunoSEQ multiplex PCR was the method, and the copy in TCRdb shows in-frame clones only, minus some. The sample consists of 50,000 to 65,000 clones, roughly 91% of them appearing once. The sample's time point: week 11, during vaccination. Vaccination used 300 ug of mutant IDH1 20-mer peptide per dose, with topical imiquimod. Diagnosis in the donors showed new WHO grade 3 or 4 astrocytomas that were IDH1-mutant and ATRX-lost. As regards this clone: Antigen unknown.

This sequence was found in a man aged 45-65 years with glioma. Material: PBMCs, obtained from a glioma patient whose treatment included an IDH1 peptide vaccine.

Written as DNA, the CDR3 is TGTGCCAGCAGGGAGACTAGGTTCCACGAGCAGTACTTC. Residues: CASRETRFHEQYF. The chain recombines TRBV6-1 with TRBJ2-7, with D maybe TRBD2 (6 bases). Germline CDR1 and CDR2: MNHNS and SASEGT. This CDR3 spans 13 amino acids. Trimming left V 6 bases short and J 5 bases short, with 14 bases between.